This T cell receptor (beta chain) was identified during a study of shared clonotypes between healthy human individuals. Regarding this clone: Its target is unknown.

The study, taken as a whole, reports: Although depth was large, rarefaction showed that sequencing of the sorted subsets was incomplete. A handful of donors showed sharing of around 5% of naive CD4 clonotypes. Non-shared clonotypes displayed generation probabilities falling below those of clonotypes present in all four donors.

Each PCR replicate from the sorted subsets contained around 0.2 ug DNA, which is 25,000 to 30,000 T cell genomes. TCRdb keeps only in-frame clones here, not all; method: immunoSEQ multiplex PCR. The sample contains 2 million to 2.5 million clones, around 95% of which appear only once. This CDR3 is built from 15 residues. V lost 1 base, J lost 1 base, and 8 bases lay in between. CDR1 SNHLY and CDR2 FYNNEI come from the germline V gene. The chain carries TRBV2 and TRBJ1-5; no clear D. Sequences were obtained from naive CD4+ T cells sorted from blood. The subset is: CD45RA+ positively selected. This receptor was identified in a man between 18 and 35 years old in good health. CDR3 coding DNA: TGTGCCAGCAGTGAAGAAGTAGGGAGCAATCAGCCCCAGCATTTT. Its protein product is CASSEEVGSNQPQHF. The full variable domain, rest sourced from reference TRBV2 and TRBJ1-5, is EPEVTQTPSHQVTQMGQEVILRCVPISNHLYFYWYRQILGQKVEFLVSFYNNEISEKSEIFDDQFSVERPDGSNFTLKIRSTKLEDSAMYFCASSEEVGSNQPQHFGDGTRLSIL.